This entry lists 6 T cell receptor beta chains sequenced from one sample in a study of CD4 T cells in relation to SARS-CoV-2 and coronaviruses. Repertoires were generated with immunoSEQ multiplex PCR, while TCRdb's copy carries only in-frame clones and drops some. This sample has some 42,000 clones, with roughly 90% found just once. Sequenced input: memory CD4+ T cells from PBMCs. The receptors were gathered from an adult with COVID-19.

The chain employs TRBV7-9 and TRBJ1-6, with 8 bases identical to TRBD1. The length of the CDR3 is 14 residues. Trimming cost V 5 bases and J 7 bases; bases outside gene matches: 4. The germline gives CDR1 SEHNR, CDR2 FQNEAQ (reference sequence). CDR3 sequence (DNA): TGTGCCAGCAGCCCCGGACAGGGAAATTCACCCCTCCACTTT. Protein sequence: CASSPGQGNSPLHF.

The rearrangement joins TRBV6-4 to TRBJ2-2; TRBD2 agrees at 7 bases. CDR1 is MRHNA and CDR2 is SNTAGT in the germline V gene. The CDR3 runs 13 residues. V lost 6 bases and J lost 6; bases outside the gene matches: 4. CDR3 nucleotide sequence: TGTGCCAGCAGCGTTAGCGGGCCCGGGGAGCTGTTTTTT. This sequence encodes CASSVSGPGELFF.

This chain links TRBV11-3 with TRBJ2-1, with D perhaps matching TRBD2 (5 bases). The V end lost 3 bases, the J end lost 0 bases, and 15 bases lay between the germline ends. CDR3 length: 17 residues. Germline V gene sequence: CDR1 SGHNT, CDR2 YENEEA. The CDR3 sequence: CASSFPGLASSYNEQFF. The CDR3 DNA reads TGTGCCAGCAGCTTCCCGGGGTTAGCTAGCTCCTACAATGAGCAGTTCTTC.

This clone has only a few counts. The chain joins TRBV6-5 to TRBJ2-7; no definite D call. Trimming stripped 6 bases from V and 7 bases from J, with 13 bases between. Germline CDR1 and CDR2: MNHEY and SVGAGI. The CDR3 length is 12 residues. CDR3 loop: CASRSLRQEQYF. The CDR3 DNA reads TGTGCCAGCAGGTCCCTCCGTCAGGAGCAGTACTTC.

The chain employs TRBV24-1 and TRBJ1-2; 7 bases match TRBD1. J was trimmed by 0 bases and V by 6 bases; bases with no gene match: 3. Germline V gene sequence: CDR1 KGHDR, CDR2 SFDVKD. The CDR3 has 14 residues. CDR3 sequence reads: CATSPDRANYGYTF. The DNA of the CDR3 is TGTGCCACCAGTCCCGACAGGGCTAACTATGGCTACACCTTC.

The rearrangement joins TRBV30 to TRBJ1-4; D unclear. The V and J ends lost 3 bases and 0 bases respectively, with 11 bases between them. CDR3 length: 15 amino acids. The V gene's germline CDR1 is GTSNPN and CDR2 SVGIG (reference sequence). The CDR3 DNA reads TGTGCCTGGAGGGTCCCCGGGACAACTAATGAAAAACTGTTTTTT. This gives the protein CAWRVPGTTNEKLFF.